What follows are 31 T cell receptor beta chains derived from one specimen sequenced in a study of blood T cells in healthy people across ages. Primers used in a second PCR of about 6 to 11 cycles were a sample-barcoded 5' primer and a J-beta primer mix. From the 5' RACE reads, TCRdb called clonotypes with MiXCR, one entry per CDR3 protein. This table holds around 1.5 million distinct CDR3 sequences, approximately 59% found once. The sample consisted of blood. These receptors came from a man in his late teens or twenties in good health.

V is TRBV3-1 and J is TRBJ1-1; D is unresolved. The CDR3 consists of 13 residues. V was cut by 1 base and J by 8 bases, with 11 bases left in between. Germline V gives CDR1 LGHDT, CDR2 YNNKEL (reference sequence). The CDR3 DNA is TGTGCCAGCAGCCAAGGACTCCCCGAAGAAGCTTTCTTT. Its protein is CASSQGLPEEAFF.

This clonotype was detected once. This chain uses TRBV20-1 with TRBJ2-1, with D uncertain. V was cut by 0 bases and J by 13 bases, with 25 bases left in between. The V gene's germline CDR1 is DFQATT and CDR2 SNEGSKA (reference sequence). There are 16 residues in the CDR3. The CDR3: CSARDSREARIETQFF. The CDR3 DNA sequence: TGCAGTGCTAGAGATTCTAGAGAGGCCCGGATCGAGACCCAGTTCTTC.

This clonotype occurred a few times. This chain uses TRBV7-2 with TRBJ1-1, with D possibly TRBD1 on 5 matching bases. The CDR3 covers 15 residues. V lost 1 base and J lost 5, with 14 bases in between. In germline, CDR1 is SGHTA, CDR2 FQGNSA. Here the CDR3 DNA reads TGTGCCAGCAGCTTAGTAGCGGGACTGATTACTGAAGCTTTCTTT. Protein product: CASSLVAGLITEAFF. Based on the CDR3 plus reference TRBV7-2 and TRBJ1-1, the full variable domain is GAGVSQSPSNKVTEKGKDVELRCDPISGHTALYWYRQSLGQGLEFLIYFQGNSAPDKSGLPSDRFSAERTGGSVSTLTIQRTQQEDSAVYLCASSLVAGLITEAFFGQGTRLTVV.

The V and J genes are TRBV20-1 and TRBJ2-1; D is ambiguous. Germline V gene data show CDR1 as DFQATT and CDR2 as SNEGSKA (reference sequence). This CDR3 contains 13 residues. V lost 3 bases, J lost 5 bases, and 11 bases lay in between. The CDR3 loop reads CSASSPTDNEQFF. CDR3 sequence (DNA): TGCAGTGCTAGCTCCCCCACTGACAATGAGCAGTTCTTC.

The gene calls are TRBV29-1 and TRBJ1-4, with a possible D match to TRBD1 (6 bases). The CDR3 has 13 residues. Trimming stripped 4 bases from V and 6 bases from J, with 12 bases between. CDR1 and CDR2 from the germline V gene are SQVTM and ANQGSEA. For the CDR3, the DNA is TGCAGCGTTGGTGGGGGGCGGGATGAAAAACTGTTTTTT. This codes for CSVGGGRDEKLFF.

The rearrangement links TRBV7-9 to TRBJ1-1; D unresolved. This CDR3 is 14 amino acids long. Per the germline V gene, CDR1 is SEHNR and CDR2 is FQNEAQ (reference sequence). Trimming removed 3 bases at V and 2 bases at J, with 10 bases between. This CDR3 is CASSFRGTNTEAFF. The CDR3 bases are TGTGCCAGCAGCTTTCGGGGTACAAACACTGAAGCTTTCTTT.

The chain recombines TRBV4-1 with TRBJ2-7, with 7 positions matching TRBD2. The CDR3 spans 15 residues. J was trimmed by 0 bases and V by 4 bases; bases with no gene match: 6. CDR1 MGHRA and CDR2 YSYEKL come from the germline V gene. CDR3: CASSPSAGPSYEQYF. In DNA form, the CDR3 reads TGCGCCAGCAGCCCCTCAGCGGGGCCCTCCTACGAGCAGTACTTC.

The chain links TRBV10-3 to TRBJ2-4, with TRBD2 matching 8 bases. The DNA matches TRBJ2-5 better at its end, which makes the J call doubtful. Germline V gene sequence: CDR1 ENHRY, CDR2 SYGVKD. The CDR3 runs to 16 residues. CDR3 sequence: CAISGRQLSGKETQYF. The CDR3 DNA is TGTGCCATCAGTGGGCGACAGCTTAGCGGGAAAGAGACCCAGTACTTC.

This chain joins TRBV7-2 and TRBJ2-7; D call uncertain. Trimming took off 2 bases at V and 2 bases at J, with 16 bases between the two ends. This CDR3 region has 16 residues. Germline V gives CDR1 SGHTA, CDR2 FQGNSA. DNA for the CDR3: TGTGCCAGCAGCTTATTGGCTGGCGGAGCAACCTACGAGCAGTACTTC. Translated, it gives CASSLLAGGATYEQYF. The full variable domain, rest sourced from reference TRBV7-2 and TRBJ2-7, is GAGVSQSPSNKVTEKGKDVELRCDPISGHTALYWYRQSLGQGLEFLIYFQGNSAPDKSGLPSDRFSAERTGGSVSTLTIQRTQQEDSAVYLCASSLLAGGATYEQYFGPGTRLTVT.

The gene calls are TRBV15 and TRBJ2-5; TRBD2 matches 7 bases. CDR3 size: 15 residues. The V segment lost 0 bases and the J segment 3 bases; nucleotides outside the gene matches: 4. Germline CDR1 and CDR2: LNHNV and YYDKDF (reference sequence). The CDR3 is CATSREREWKETQYF. CDR3 sequence (DNA): TGTGCCACCAGCAGAGAGCGGGAGTGGAAAGAGACCCAGTACTTC.

CDR3 sequence (DNA): TGCGCCAGCAGCTGGATGGGAGGCAATGAGCAGTACTTC. Translating it yields CASSWMGGNEQYF. The gene calls are TRBV5-1 and TRBJ2-5; maybe TRBD2 (6 bases). The CDR3 runs 13 residues. Trimming took 3 bases from V and 11 from J, leaving 17 bases between them. Germline V CDR1 and CDR2: SGHRS, YFSETQ. Full variable domain (remainder filled in from reference TRBV5-1 and TRBJ2-5): KAGVTQTPRYLIKTRGQQVTLSCSPISGHRSVSWYQQTPGQGLQFLFEYFSETQRNKGNFPGRFSGRQFSNSRSEMNVSTLELGDSALYLCASSWMGGNEQYFGPGTRLLVL.

The gene calls are TRBV18 and TRBJ2-7; 10 bases fit TRBD1. This CDR3 contains 17 residues. Germline V gene data show CDR1 as KGHSH and CDR2 as LQKENI. V trimming: 3 bases; J trimming: 1 base; junction bases outside the gene matches: 9. CDR3 residues: CASSPLRQGAISYEQYF. The DNA for the CDR3 is TGTGCCAGCTCACCCCTGAGACAGGGGGCGATTTCCTACGAGCAGTACTTC.

The chain couples TRBV15 to TRBJ2-7, with D possibly TRBD2 on 5 matching bases. Germline V lookup: CDR1 LNHNV, CDR2 YYDKDF (reference sequence). The V end was cut by 1 base, the J end by 3 bases, with 10 bases between. CDR3 length: 14 residues. CDR3 bases: TGTGCCACCAGCAGAGGGCCGGAGGACTACGAGCAGTACTTC. It codes for CATSRGPEDYEQYF.

V usage is TRBV7-9 and J usage is TRBJ1-1; D uncertain. V lost 1 base to trimming and J lost 0 bases, with 6 bases between them. The CDR3 spans 14 residues. In germline, CDR1 is SEHNR, CDR2 FQNEAQ (reference sequence). CDR3 nucleotide sequence: TGTGCCAGCAGCTTAGGGCTACTGAACACTGAAGCTTTCTTT. Translated, it gives CASSLGLLNTEAFF.

The chain has TRBV28 and TRBJ2-4, with 9 nucleotides matching TRBD1. The J call is uncertain, as TRBJ2-7 better fits the DNA end. This CDR3 region has 14 residues. Looked up from germline, CDR1 is MDHEN and CDR2 is SYDVKM. The CDR3 is CASKPTDRGYEQYF. The CDR3, as DNA: TGTGCCAGCAAACCGACGGACAGGGGCTACGAGCAGTACTTC.

The V gene is TRBV3-1, the J gene TRBJ2-3, with D tentatively TRBD2 (6 bases). The CDR3 has 16 amino acids. From germline, CDR1 is LGHDT and CDR2 YNNKEL (reference sequence). Trimming cost V 0 bases and J 6 bases, with 16 bases left between them. This CDR3 is CASSQEGRPQPDTQYF. The CDR3 DNA sequence: TGTGCCAGCAGCCAAGAGGGGAGGCCTCAACCGGATACGCAGTATTTT.

The rearrangement joins TRBV5-1 to TRBJ2-1; TRBD2 agrees at 9 bases. Looked up from germline, CDR1 is SGHRS and CDR2 is YFSETQ. The CDR3 is 15 residues long. V lost 7 bases, J lost 6 bases, and 11 bases stayed unmatched. The CDR3 DNA is TGCGCCAGCCGGTCGATTGGCGGGAGGGCCAATGAGCAGTTCTTC. As protein: CASRSIGGRANEQFF.

The rearrangement uses TRBV24-1 and TRBJ2-2, with D hard to call. Trimming removed 7 bases at V and 0 bases at J, with 5 bases between. The CDR3 runs to 13 residues. From germline, CDR1 is KGHDR and CDR2 SFDVKD. The CDR3 reads CATRGSNTGELFF. The CDR3 DNA reads as TGTGCCACCAGAGGGTCGAACACCGGGGAGCTGTTTTTT.

This clonotype was seen only a few times. This chain uses TRBV2 with TRBJ2-7; unclear D gene. The CDR3 runs to 11 residues. The V end was cut by 7 bases, the J end by 6 bases, with 10 bases between. Germline lookup yields CDR1 SNHLY and CDR2 FYNNEI. CDR3: CASKVRVEQYF. CDR3 sequence (DNA): TGTGCCAGCAAGGTCCGGGTCGAGCAGTACTTC.

The chain has TRBV2 and TRBJ1-5, with TRBD1 as a possible D gene (5 bases). Per germline, CDR1 SNHLY and CDR2 FYNNEI. The CDR3 length is 16 residues. Trimming shortened V by 6 bases and J by 0 bases, and 15 bases separated the two germline ends. The CDR3 DNA is TGTGCCAGCAGCCCGGGACCGGGATCTAGCAATCAGCCCCAGCATTTT. This translates into CASSPGPGSSNQPQHF.

This clonotype was found once. The genes are TRBV15 and TRBJ2-1; 7 bases are a match to TRBD2. V lost 1 base and J lost 5; bases outside the gene matches: 5. Germline assignment: CDR1 LNHNV and CDR2 YYDKDF (reference sequence). The CDR3 runs 15 residues. In DNA form, the CDR3 reads TGTGCCACCAGCAGAGGGGGGGGATCCCACAATGAGCAGTTCTTC. Translation gives CATSRGGGSHNEQFF.

This clonotype has only a few counts. The rearrangement joins TRBV5-1 to TRBJ2-1; TRBD1 is a possible D gene (5 bases). Trimming cost V 0 bases and J 1 base, with 11 bases left between them. The CDR3 covers 16 residues. CDR1 is SGHRS, CDR2 YFSETQ, per germline. The DNA for the CDR3 is TGCGCCAGCAGCTTGGTAGGGGATCATTCCTACAATGAGCAGTTCTTC. Protein product: CASSLVGDHSYNEQFF.

This CDR3 is CATGVVSSGDTQYF. CDR3 DNA sequence: TGCGCCACGGGGGTAGTGTCTAGCGGGGATACGCAGTATTTT. The V gene is TRBV10-2, the J gene TRBJ2-3, with 8 positions matching TRBD2. Losses at the gene ends were 10 bases for V and 6 bases for J; bases not matched to a gene: 12. The germline V gene has CDR1 WSHSY and CDR2 SAAADI. CDR3 length equals 14 residues.

The rearrangement uses TRBV28 and TRBJ2-5; D is undetermined. Trimming took 8 bases from V and 4 from J, leaving 17 bases between them. The CDR3 has 14 amino acids. CDR1 is MDHEN, CDR2 SYDVKM, per germline. The CDR3 loop is CASGTTRTGETQYF. CDR3 bases: TGTGCCAGCGGTACAACGAGGACCGGAGAGACCCAGTACTTC.

The V and J genes are TRBV20-1 and TRBJ1-4; no clear D gene. CDR1 is DFQATT and CDR2 is SNEGSKA in the germline V gene (reference sequence). This CDR3 contains 16 residues. The germline V and J ends were trimmed by 0 bases and 0 bases, with 11 bases remaining between them. The CDR3, as DNA: TGCAGTGCTAGAGATCCCCTACATCCAACTAATGAAAAACTGTTTTTT. This sequence encodes CSARDPLHPTNEKLFF.

This chain uses TRBV4-1 with TRBJ2-3; D remains unclear. The germline V gene has CDR1 MGHRA and CDR2 YSYEKL. The CDR3 has 11 amino acids. Trimming took off 2 bases at V and 7 bases at J, with 4 bases between the two ends. CDR3 sequence reads: CASSQWNTQYF. As DNA, the CDR3 is TGCGCCAGCAGCCAATGGAATACGCAGTATTTT.

V is TRBV5-1 and J is TRBJ2-2; D might be TRBD1 (5 bases). The CDR3 extends over 16 amino acids. The V and J ends lost 0 bases and 3 bases respectively, with 12 bases between them. Germline V gene data show CDR1 as SGHRS and CDR2 as YFSETQ. The CDR3 here is CASSLGQLGYTGELFF. The CDR3 nucleotides read TGCGCCAGCAGCTTGGGACAGTTAGGTTACACCGGGGAGCTGTTTTTT.

There are a few counts of this clonotype. This rearrangement joins TRBV7-2 to TRBJ2-5, with D uncertain. The germline V and J ends were trimmed by 5 bases and 4 bases, with 17 bases remaining between them. This CDR3 has 15 amino acids. Germline V gives CDR1 SGHTA, CDR2 FQGNSA. Here the CDR3 DNA reads TGTGCCAGCAGCCTGGGCGCGGAGACGGGAGAGACCCAGTACTTC. Its translation is CASSLGAETGETQYF.

The chain combines TRBV5-4 with TRBJ2-7, with 7 bases identical to TRBD2. The CDR3 totals 17 residues. After removal of 1 base from V and 2 bases from J, the junction contained 12 bases not matched to a gene. Germline values: CDR1 SGHNT, CDR2 YYREEE (reference sequence). CDR3 sequence (DNA): TGTGCCAGCAGCTTGTGGGAGGGAGGATCCGCCGCCTACGAGCAGTACTTC. Encoded protein: CASSLWEGGSAAYEQYF.

The J gene is TRBJ2-3, the V gene TRBV12-3 or TRBV12-4, with TRBD2 as a possible D gene (6 bases). V lost 8 bases and J lost 2, with 11 bases in between. The CDR3 consists of 13 residues. CDR3 amino acids: CASRAGTTDTQYF. The CDR3 DNA sequence: TGTGCCAGCCGGGCGGGAACCACAGATACGCAGTATTTT.

This clonotype was seen only a few times. The CDR3 sequence: CSASGLINSPLHF. The CDR3, as DNA: TGCAGTGCTAGCGGTCTTATTAATTCACCCCTCCACTTT. The chain links TRBV20-1 to TRBJ1-6; D gene uncertain. In germline, CDR1 is DFQATT, CDR2 SNEGSKA (reference sequence). CDR3 size: 13 residues. V was shortened by 3 bases and J by 6 bases, with 9 bases between the two germline ends.